The next 25 T cell receptor beta chains were all read from a single sample in a study of lymphopenia after photon versus proton radiotherapy. Assay used: immunoSEQ multiplex PCR; TCRdb lists only in-frame clones, some missing. The table has over 30,000 clones, about 87% seen once. The sample here was peripheral blood, taken from a patient treated with proton-based radiotherapy. These receptors originate from a woman in her 70s with pancreatic cancer.

This sequence joins TRBV5-5 and TRBJ2-3, with D possibly matching TRBD2 (5 bases). This CDR3 comprises 14 residues. Germline V gives CDR1 SGHKS, CDR2 YYEKEE (reference sequence). Trimming left V 2 bases short and J 2 bases short, with 9 bases between. The CDR3 sequence is CASSFKDYTDTQYF. The CDR3 nucleotides read TGTGCCAGCAGCTTCAAAGACTACACAGATACGCAGTATTTT.

In this sample, this clone turned up once. The rearrangement uses TRBV18 and TRBJ2-1, with TRBD2 matching over 11 bases. This CDR3 region has 17 residues. Germline-derived CDR1 and CDR2 are KGHSH and LQKENI. The V and J ends lost 2 bases and 4 bases, in that order; junction bases with no gene match: 7. The CDR3: CASSPSSGTSGYNEQFF. The CDR3 DNA follows: TGTGCCAGCTCACCAAGTTCGGGGACTAGCGGATACAATGAGCAGTTCTTC.

This rearrangement joins TRBV28 to TRBJ1-1, with TRBD1 identical over 7 bases. Trimming removed 3 bases from V and 6 bases from J; junction bases left unmatched: 10. The germline CDR1 and CDR2 sequences are MDHEN and SYDVKM. The CDR3 runs 15 residues. The CDR3 nucleotides are TGTGCCAGCAGTTTGTCCGACAGGGCGGCCGCTGAAGCTTTCTTT. Its protein is CASSLSDRAAAEAFF.

V usage is TRBV5-1 and J usage is TRBJ2-2; TRBD2 matches at 13 bases. The CDR3 has 18 residues. Germline CDR1 reads SGHRS; CDR2 reads YFSETQ. V was pared by 3 bases and J by 0 bases, with 5 bases of the junction left unmatched. The CDR3 nucleotides read TGCGCCAGCAGCTGGAGGACTAGCGGGAGACCGAACACCGGGGAGCTGTTTTTT. It translates to CASSWRTSGRPNTGELFF.

This sequence joins TRBV6-4 and TRBJ1-6, with TRBD1 identical over 7 bases. Germline lookup yields CDR1 MRHNA and CDR2 SNTAGT. Trimming cost V 2 bases and J 6 bases; bases outside gene matches: 4. This CDR3 contains 15 residues. Written as DNA, the CDR3 is TGTGCCAGCAGTGACACCGGGACAGCTAATTCACCCCTCCACTTT. This encodes CASSDTGTANSPLHF.

The V and J genes are TRBV18 and TRBJ1-2; D remains ambiguous. Germline V gives CDR1 KGHSH, CDR2 LQKENI. Trimming removed 3 bases at V and 4 bases at J, with 9 bases between. The CDR3 covers 13 residues. The CDR3 loop is CASSPAGSYGYTF. CDR3 sequence (DNA): TGTGCCAGCTCACCGGCGGGATCCTATGGCTACACCTTC.

This chain uses TRBV5-1 with TRBJ1-5; TRBD1 agrees at 7 bases. The CDR3 totals 14 residues. Trimming cost V 4 bases and J 3 bases; bases outside gene matches: 4. In germline, CDR1 is SGHRS, CDR2 YFSETQ. CDR3 loop: CASSPGQTNQPQHF. The CDR3 coding sequence is TGCGCCAGCAGCCCGGGACAGACCAATCAGCCCCAGCATTTT.

This clone is classed as medium-sized. This chain uses TRBV2 with TRBJ1-6, with TRBD1 matching 11 bases. Unmatched junction bases numbered 4, after V lost 3 bases and J lost 9 bases. The germline gives CDR1 SNHLY, CDR2 FYNNEI. The CDR3 consists of 15 residues. For the CDR3, the DNA is TGTGCCAGCAGTGACGGACAGGGGGCTTTTTCACCCCTCCACTTT. It is translated as CASSDGQGAFSPLHF.

This chain uses TRBV28 with TRBJ2-7; D perhaps matches TRBD1 (5 bases). V lost 5 bases to trimming and J lost 0 bases, with 17 bases between them. Germline values: CDR1 MDHEN, CDR2 SYDVKM. The CDR3 covers 16 residues. In DNA, the CDR3 is TGTGCCAGCAGTGCTGTCGGACATCATGCCTCCTACGAGCAGTACTTC. Its translation is CASSAVGHHASYEQYF.

V gene TRBV9 combines with J gene TRBJ2-3, with 9 nucleotides matching TRBD1. V shed 3 bases and J 7 bases; nucleotides not matched to a gene: 6. This CDR3 has 14 residues. Germline V gene lookup returns CDR1 SGDLS and CDR2 YYNGEE. The CDR3 DNA is TGTGCCAGCAGCGAGGGACAGGGAAGCCATACGCAGTATTTT. Translation: CASSEGQGSHTQYF.

This sequence joins TRBV5-8 and TRBJ2-3, with D tentatively TRBD1 or TRBD2 (5 bases each). Germline CDR1 reads SGHTS; CDR2 reads YDEGEE. The CDR3 has 14 residues. The V and J ends lost 2 bases and 4 bases respectively, with 11 bases between them. This CDR3 is CASSFGQGADTQYF. The CDR3 nucleotides read TGTGCCAGCAGCTTCGGGCAGGGAGCAGATACGCAGTATTTT.

The chain links TRBV4-3 to TRBJ2-1, with 10 bases fitting TRBD2. Germline loops: CDR1 LGHNA, CDR2 YSLEER. The CDR3 runs 14 residues. Losses at the gene ends were 4 bases for V and 4 bases for J; bases not matched to a gene: 1. The CDR3 loop reads CASSRTSGYNEQFF. The CDR3 nucleotides are TGCGCCAGCAGCCGGACTAGCGGATACAATGAGCAGTTCTTC.

The rearrangement joins TRBV28 to TRBJ1-2; maybe TRBD1 (6 bases). Trimming pared 6 bases from V and 7 bases from J, leaving 9 bases between. There are 11 residues in the CDR3. CDR1 and CDR2 (germline): MDHEN, SYDVKM. CDR3 residues: CASSQGSGYTF. Here the CDR3 DNA reads TGTGCCAGCAGCCAGGGGTCTGGCTACACCTTC.

The chain has TRBV5-1 and TRBJ2-1; 10 nucleotides agree with TRBD2. This CDR3 spans 16 amino acids. Germline V gene data show CDR1 as SGHRS and CDR2 as YFSETQ. The trim removed 0 bases at V and 7 bases at J, leaving 7 bases unmatched. The CDR3: CASSLANLAGANEQFF. The CDR3 DNA follows: TGCGCCAGCAGCTTGGCCAACCTAGCGGGGGCTAATGAGCAGTTCTTC.

In DNA, the CDR3 is TGCAGCGTTAGGTATCTAGCGGACCTGGAGGTTGATGAGCAGTTCTTC. This sequence encodes CSVRYLADLEVDEQFF. The chain has TRBV29-1 and TRBJ2-1; TRBD2 matches 7 bases. Germline V CDR1 and CDR2: SQVTM, ANQGSEA. The CDR3 runs 16 residues. The V and J ends lost 5 bases and 8 bases, in that order; junction bases with no gene match: 18.

The genes are TRBV15 and TRBJ1-3; no clear D gene. CDR1 is LNHNV, CDR2 YYDKDF, per germline (reference sequence). This CDR3 has 15 amino acids. V lost 0 bases, J lost 0 bases, and 6 bases lay in between. The CDR3 spells CATSRDINSGNTIYF. The CDR3 DNA follows: TGTGCCACCAGCAGAGATATCAACTCTGGAAACACCATATATTTT.

V gene TRBV10-3 combines with J gene TRBJ2-2, with TRBD2 matching over 10 bases. CDR3 length: 18 residues. Germline loops: CDR1 ENHRY, CDR2 SYGVKD. Trimming at V came to 0 bases and at J to 2 bases, leaving 6 bases not matched to a gene. The CDR3 DNA reads TGTGCCATCAGTGAGTCGGGGACTAGCGTGATAAACACCGGGGAGCTGTTTTTT. The encoded protein is CAISESGTSVINTGELFF.

The rearrangement links TRBV14 to TRBJ2-3, with 10 bases that match TRBD2. Germline CDR1 is SGHDN and CDR2 is FVKESK. The CDR3 contains 16 residues. V was pared by 2 bases and J by 6 bases, with 8 bases of the junction left unmatched. Here the CDR3 DNA reads TGTGCCAGCAGCCAAAGCCCCAGCGGGAGGGTTGATACGCAGTATTTT. It codes for CASSQSPSGRVDTQYF.

This clone has more than one count but fewer than ten. The CDR3 DNA reads TGTGCCAGTAGTATAGAGAGCGGGAGGTCGCATGAGCAGTTCTTC. Its translation is CASSIESGRSHEQFF. The gene calls are TRBV19 and TRBJ2-1; TRBD2 matches 9 bases. Germline V CDR1 and CDR2: LNHDA, SQIVND (reference sequence). The J segment lost 8 bases and the V segment lost 0 bases, leaving 5 bases of the junction unmatched. This CDR3 has 15 amino acids.

This clone was counted a few times. The gene calls are TRBV4-3 and TRBJ1-4; the D is unclear. Germline V CDR1 and CDR2: LGHNA, YSLEER. Trimming cost V 1 base and J 4 bases, with 13 bases left between them. The CDR3 is 16 amino acids. Written as DNA, the CDR3 is TGCGCCAGCAGCCAAGGGAGAGGAGCCCTTAATGAAAAACTGTTTTTT. Its protein is CASSQGRGALNEKLFF.

This chain uses TRBV28 with TRBJ2-4; a weak D match, TRBD1 (5 bases). Germline V lookup: CDR1 MDHEN, CDR2 SYDVKM. CDR3 length equals 15 residues. The V end was cut by 3 bases, the J end by 0 bases, with 9 bases between. CDR3 in amino acids: CASSFAGLAKNIQYF. The CDR3 coding sequence is TGTGCCAGCAGTTTCGCAGGGCTAGCCAAAAACATTCAGTACTTC.

The J gene is TRBJ1-3, the V gene TRBV6-1; perhaps TRBD1 as D (6 bases). Germline V gene lookup returns CDR1 MNHNS and CDR2 SASEGT. V shed 2 bases and J shed 4 bases, with 15 bases lying between them. The length of the CDR3 is 16 residues. The CDR3 DNA sequence: TGTGCCAGCAGTGAAAGGGGAGGGGGAGAAGGAAACACCATATATTTT. It is translated as CASSERGGGEGNTIYF.

This sequence joins TRBV25-1 and TRBJ2-2, with 8 bases lining up with TRBD2. From germline, CDR1 is MGHDK and CDR2 SYGVNS. This CDR3 has 15 amino acids. With 7 bases clipped from V and 1 base from J, the junction kept 5 bases outside the gene matches. CDR3 bases: TGTGCCAGCACTTCAACTAGCGGGAACACCGGGGAGCTGTTTTTT. This codes for CASTSTSGNTGELFF.

The chain is built from TRBV9 and TRBJ2-2, with 7 nucleotides matching TRBD2. Germline V gene data show CDR1 as SGDLS and CDR2 as YYNGEE. V gave up 1 base and J gave up 6 bases; unmatched junction bases: 15. This CDR3 comprises 18 residues. The DNA for the CDR3 is TGTGCCAGCAGCGTACTGGGACTATCATCCGGTTGGGCCGGGGAGCTGTTTTTT. Translation gives CASSVLGLSSGWAGELFF.

The chain uses TRBV5-1 and TRBJ1-1; D possibly corresponds to TRBD1 (5 bases). From germline, CDR1 is SGHRS and CDR2 YFSETQ. CDR3 size: 13 residues. V lost 4 bases to trimming and J lost 11 bases, with 18 bases between them. The CDR3, as DNA: TGCGCCAGCAGCGCACCGCCCAGGGTTGATGCTTTCTTT. Translation: CASSAPPRVDAFF.